This TCR beta chain was retrieved from a study of blood T cell repertoires in COVID-19 (dated by TCRdb to the early 2020s). The study in broad terms: Samples from collaborators originated in the United States, Italy and Spain and spanned both the acute and convalescent phases of COVID-19. The material from the prospective study consisted of cDNA or gDNA derived from T cells, B-cell-depleted T cells, or PBMCs. The samples were drawn from the first 160 participants of the ongoing ImmuneRACE study and from more than 1,000 subjects provided by 6 global collaborators. Sample metadata almost always included a de-identified subject ID, COVID-19 status, age in years and sex. The repertoires were made available in a free public database intended to serve as a resource for research on the immune response to SARS-CoV-2. The dataset comprised deeply sampled blood TCRbeta repertoires from subjects exposed to, actively infected with, or recovered from COVID-19. HLA class I and class II types, where available, came from metadata supplied by the sample provider rather than from assay-based typing. Overall study outcomes, separate from this receptor: The quantity of clinical and demographic metadata differed by source and by participant and was supplied without curation.

TCRbeta CDR3 regions were amplified from genomic DNA by means of the immunoSEQ Assay, a bias-controlled multiplex PCR. Regarding the original processing steps: The number of nucleated cells in each sample was estimated from the amplification of reference gene primers within the assay. Sequence reads were collapsed and filtered to measure the absolute abundance of every unique TCRbeta CDR3 rearrangement. Productive Simpson clonality was computed per sample as the square root of Simpson's diversity index over productive rearrangements. This is the immuneACCESS table as TCRdb keeps it, with only in-frame sequences that have V and J called. A part of the clones is gone; compared with another copy, unresolved V genes explain less than half, and the rest is unexplained. The DNA gave D and trimming, while V, J and clone size come from that table. This sample lists about 47,000 clones; roughly two thirds were detected once. The ten largest make up about 8.8% of the sample.

Via the germline V gene, CDR1 is MGHRA and CDR2 YSYEKL. Trimming takes 1 base from V and 4 bases from J, and the germline ends sit 10 bases apart. The CDR3 contains 14 residues, cysteine and phenylalanine counted. Of all the DNA, just the CDR3 is kept, 42 bases in frame from base 1. Each collaborating institution followed its own protocols to collect whole blood in K2EDTA tubes. For TCRbeta analysis, collaborators shipped samples in one of three forms: frozen whole blood, isolated PBMCs, or DNA extracted from either of those sample types. Concerning this clone itself: It has no known antigen specificity. Qualities for individual bases were not recorded, and no much larger clone is one base off.

Sequenced sample: peripheral blood. The clonotype originates from a woman aged 70-85 years with acute or convalescent COVID-19. This chain joins TRBV4-1 to TRBJ1-1, with a tentative D gene TRBD1 over 6 matching bases. This receptor carries the CDR3 CASSQGGGGTEAFF. The nucleotide sequence reads as follows: TGCGCCAGCAGCCAAGGGGGAGGGGGCACTGAAGCTTTCTTT.